The 26 T cell receptor beta chains listed next were all sequenced from one sample in a study of blood T cell repertoires in COVID-19 (dated by TCRdb to about 2020). Libraries came from the immunoSEQ multiplex PCR assay. TCRdb retrieved this table from immuneACCESS and kept in-frame rearrangements only. Not all clones are present; in checked studies, unresolved V genes account for under half, and no reason is known for the remainder. Recorded for this sample are approximately 75,000 clones; less than 90% of them occurred a single time. The ten largest clones add up to around 13% of the sample. Input material: peripheral blood. All receptors come from a man in his fifties with COVID-19, enrolled during active disease.

The chain combines TRBV4-1 with TRBJ1-2; 7 bases are shared with TRBD1. J lost 8 bases, V lost 0 bases, and 12 bases had no gene match. This CDR3 region has 16 residues. The V gene's germline CDR1 is MGHRA and CDR2 YSYEKL. The CDR3 spells CASSQDRARQGGGYTF. The CDR3 nucleotides are TGCGCCAGCAGCCAAGACCGCGCTCGACAGGGCGGGGGCTACACCTTC.

The chain joins TRBV19 to TRBJ2-1; possible D gene TRBD1, 6 bases. V lost 4 bases and J lost 2, with 12 bases in between. Per germline, CDR1 LNHDA and CDR2 SQIVND (reference sequence). This CDR3 spans 15 amino acids. DNA of the CDR3: TGTGCCAGTAGTAGAAACAGGGTTCCCTACAATGAGCAGTTCTTC. Translated, it gives CASSRNRVPYNEQFF.

This clone was recorded once. This chain joins TRBV7-2 and TRBJ1-5, with 7 nucleotides matching TRBD1. The CDR3 spans 16 residues. The germline V gene encodes CDR1 SGHTA and CDR2 FQGNSA. The junction had 7 bases not matched to a gene; V was cut back by 1 base and J by 4 bases. Written as DNA, the CDR3 is TGTGCCAGCAGCTTAGGGCGAGGGGGCCGGAATCAGCCCCAGCATTTT. Its protein is CASSLGRGGRNQPQHF.

The J gene is TRBJ2-1, the V gene TRBV9; TRBD2 matches at 8 bases. In germline, CDR1 is SGDLS, CDR2 YYNGEE. This CDR3 is 16 amino acids long. V trimming: 4 bases; J trimming: 0 bases; junction bases outside the gene matches: 6. CDR3 loop: CASSPREGSSYNEQFF. In DNA, the CDR3 is TGTGCCAGCAGCCCCCGGGAGGGGAGCTCCTACAATGAGCAGTTCTTC.

The gene calls are TRBV7-3 and TRBJ2-3; 9 bases fit TRBD2. Per germline, CDR1 SGHTA and CDR2 FQGTGA. There are 15 residues in the CDR3. V lost 5 bases, J lost 8 bases, and 11 bases stayed unmatched. CDR3 DNA sequence: TGTGCCAGCAGCCAAAATCCAGCGGGAGGAGGTACGCAGTATTTT. It specifies CASSQNPAGGGTQYF.

This rearrangement joins TRBV2 to TRBJ2-5; D is unresolved. The CDR3 sequence is 12 residues long. Per germline, CDR1 SNHLY and CDR2 FYNNEI. V lost 8 bases and J lost 5, with 12 bases in between. The CDR3 loop is CASSRLSETQYF. The CDR3 bases are TGTGCCAGCTCTAGGTTATCGGAGACCCAGTACTTC.

V and J are TRBV9 and TRBJ1-1; D unresolved. In germline, CDR1 is SGDLS, CDR2 YYNGEE. Trimming pared 0 bases from V and 2 bases from J, leaving 8 bases between. The CDR3 sequence is 14 residues long. CDR3 coding DNA: TGTGCCAGCAGCGTAGAAGAGCTAAACACTGAAGCTTTCTTT. The encoded protein is CASSVEELNTEAFF.

The chain couples TRBV5-6 to TRBJ1-4, with 7 positions matching TRBD1. V shed 4 bases, J shed 8 bases, and the junction held 8 bases outside the gene matches. This CDR3 has 14 residues. Looked up from germline, CDR1 is SGHDT and CDR2 is YYEEEE. In DNA, the CDR3 is TGTGCCAGCAGCCTACAGGGGAATAACGAAAAACTGTTTTTT. Translating gives CASSLQGNNEKLFF.

The V gene is TRBV7-9, the J gene TRBJ2-1, with D unresolved. Germline CDR1 and CDR2: SEHNR and FQNEAQ (reference sequence). The V end lost 5 bases, the J end lost 1 base, and 21 bases lay between the germline ends. This CDR3 comprises 18 residues. As DNA, the CDR3 is TGTGCCAGCAGCCCACGACCCCTGGCGGCGGCTTCCTACAATGAGCAGTTCTTC. This sequence encodes CASSPRPLAAASYNEQFF.

The chain combines TRBV28 with TRBJ1-4; 8 bases map to TRBD1. The germline V gene encodes CDR1 MDHEN and CDR2 SYDVKM. V lost 6 bases and J lost 7; bases outside the gene matches: 7. This CDR3 is built from 14 residues. The CDR3 DNA reads TGTGCCAGCAGGGCGCCAGGGGGCCGTGAAAAACTGTTTTTT. It encodes CASRAPGGREKLFF.

The chain joins TRBV11-3 to TRBJ2-5; D is perhaps TRBD2 (6 bases). The ends were cut back, 5 bases at V and 1 base at J, with 17 bases in the middle. CDR1 and CDR2 (germline): SGHNT, YENEEA. This CDR3 spans 16 amino acids. CDR3 residues: CASSPSRGGPQETQYF. The CDR3 DNA reads as TGTGCCAGCAGCCCATCAAGGGGAGGACCCCAAGAGACCCAGTACTTC.

The gene calls are TRBV7-8 and TRBJ2-7; TRBD2 agrees at 11 bases. The V segment lost 3 bases and the J segment 5 bases; nucleotides outside the gene matches: 3. Germline lookup yields CDR1 SGHVS and CDR2 FQNEAQ. The CDR3 spans 14 residues. CDR3 in amino acids: CASSFTSGRNEQYF. The CDR3 nucleotides read TGTGCCAGCAGCTTTACTAGCGGGAGAAACGAGCAGTACTTC.

This chain links TRBV19 with TRBJ2-2; TRBD2 is a possible D gene (5 bases). CDR3 size: 15 residues. Germline loops: CDR1 LNHDA, CDR2 SQIVND (reference sequence). Trimming removed 5 bases at V and 1 base at J, with 11 bases between. The CDR3 coding sequence is TGTGCCAGTAGTCCCGGACTCTTGAACACCGGGGAGCTGTTTTTT. Translated: CASSPGLLNTGELFF.

This clone showed up just a few times. This chain uses TRBV19 with TRBJ1-5; TRBD1 is a possible D gene (5 bases). CDR1 is LNHDA and CDR2 is SQIVND in the germline V gene (reference sequence). V lost 5 bases and J lost 5, with 7 bases in between. This CDR3 comprises 12 residues. Here the CDR3 DNA reads TGTGCCAGTAGTGAAGGGGATCAGCCCCAGCATTTT. Protein sequence: CASSEGDQPQHF.

The chain joins TRBV29-1 to TRBJ2-7; 9 bases fit TRBD1. V dropped 5 bases and J dropped 5; count of bases not matched to a gene: 13. The CDR3 spans 15 residues. Germline CDR1 reads SQVTM; CDR2 reads ANQGSEA. CDR3 protein: CSVLFYDRGADEQYF. The DNA of the CDR3 is TGCAGCGTTTTATTTTACGACAGGGGGGCCGACGAGCAGTACTTC.

This clone turned up a few times. V and J are TRBV4-2 and TRBJ1-4; TRBD1 aligns across 7 bases. CDR3 length: 16 amino acids. Germline CDR1 LGHNA, CDR2 YNFKEQ. V trimming: 0 bases; J trimming: 8 bases; junction bases outside the gene matches: 9. The CDR3: CASSQERRGGAEKLFF. Here the CDR3 DNA reads TGTGCCAGCAGCCAAGAAAGGAGAGGGGGCGCCGAAAAACTGTTTTTT.

This clone was seen a single time. V gene TRBV18 combines with J gene TRBJ2-3; 8 positions match TRBD1. Losses at the gene ends were 5 bases for V and 5 bases for J; bases not matched to a gene: 15. Germline V gives CDR1 KGHSH, CDR2 LQKENI. The CDR3 is 17 residues long. The CDR3 loop is CASSNGQGAPEEDTQYF. The CDR3 DNA sequence: TGTGCCAGCTCAAACGGTCAGGGGGCGCCGGAGGAAGATACGCAGTATTTT.

This clone was observed a few times. This chain joins TRBV27 and TRBJ2-7, with 7 bases lining up with TRBD1. Germline V lookup: CDR1 MNHEY, CDR2 SMNVEV (reference sequence). V lost 6 bases and J lost 2; bases outside the gene matches: 10. This CDR3 has 15 residues. DNA of the CDR3: TGTGCCAGCAGAGACTCCGACAGGGCACCCTACGAGCAGTACTTC. Encoded protein: CASRDSDRAPYEQYF.

The chain links TRBV6-5 to TRBJ2-7, with 8 nucleotides matching TRBD2. The CDR3 length is 12 residues. V gave up 8 bases and J gave up 1 base; unmatched junction bases: 1. The germline gives CDR1 MNHEY, CDR2 SVGAGI. This CDR3 reads CASGTSSYEQYF. The CDR3 DNA reads as TGTGCCAGCGGGACTAGTTCCTACGAGCAGTACTTC.

The chain links TRBV18 to TRBJ1-1; D is perhaps TRBD1 (6 bases). V shed 4 bases and J shed 2 bases, with 17 bases lying between them. CDR3 length: 16 amino acids. Germline-derived CDR1 and CDR2 are KGHSH and LQKENI. The CDR3: CASSLATGTLNTEAFF. In nucleotides, the CDR3 is TGTGCCAGCTCACTAGCTACGGGGACACTCAACACTGAAGCTTTCTTT.

The gene calls are TRBV11-2 and TRBJ2-1, with 8 bases matching TRBD1. The trim removed 1 base at V and 4 bases at J, leaving 9 bases unmatched. Germline CDR1 SGHAT, CDR2 FQNNGV. This CDR3 has 17 residues. The chain's CDR3 is CASSLAGHRGLYNEQFF. The CDR3 bases are TGTGCCAGCAGCTTAGCAGGCCACAGGGGGTTATACAATGAGCAGTTCTTC.

In its sample, this clone was seen a few times. The rearrangement joins TRBV6-5 to TRBJ1-4; 9 bases agree with TRBD1. Trimming took 0 bases from V and 4 from J; bases not matched to a gene: 3. The CDR3 length is 16 residues. Per germline, CDR1 MNHEY and CDR2 SVGAGI. The CDR3 loop is CASSYSGTGFNEKLFF. Written as DNA, the CDR3 is TGTGCCAGCAGTTACTCGGGGACAGGGTTTAATGAAAAACTGTTTTTT.

The chain is built from TRBV4-1 and TRBJ2-2; 14 bases line up with TRBD2. In germline, CDR1 is MGHRA, CDR2 YSYEKL. The junction had 14 bases not matched to a gene; V was cut back by 4 bases and J by 7 bases. The CDR3 has 19 amino acids. The CDR3 nucleotides are TGCGCCAGCAGCCTGCTTCCGGGACTAGCGGGAGCGTCTATCGGGGAGCTGTTTTTT. Its protein product is CASSLLPGLAGASIGELFF.

The V call is TRBV25-1, the J call TRBJ2-1; 11 bases match TRBD2. V was pared by 8 bases and J by 7 bases, with 4 bases of the junction left unmatched. This CDR3 contains 13 residues. The germline CDR1 and CDR2 sequences are MGHDK and SYGVNS. The CDR3 nucleotides read TGTGCCAGCCGCGGGACTAGCGGTAATGAGCAGTTCTTC. This translates into CASRGTSGNEQFF.

The J gene is TRBJ1-2, the V gene TRBV5-4; 9 bases align to TRBD1. V was clipped by 3 bases and J by 5 bases; unmatched bases: 5. This CDR3 comprises 14 residues. Germline values: CDR1 SGHNT, CDR2 YYREEE (reference sequence). For the CDR3, the DNA is TGTGCCAGCAGCTCTATCGGACAGGGGTATGGCTACACCTTC. Protein sequence: CASSSIGQGYGYTF.

The chain carries TRBV7-2 and TRBJ1-3; 7 bases fit TRBD1. This CDR3 has 17 residues. The junction had 10 bases not matched to a gene; V was cut back by 3 bases and J by 2 bases. Germline V CDR1 and CDR2: SGHTA, FQGNSA. CDR3 residues: CASSFRTTGQAGNTIYF. CDR3 sequence (DNA): TGTGCCAGCAGCTTCCGAACGACAGGGCAAGCTGGAAACACCATATATTTT.